These 8 T cell receptor beta chains originate from one sample sequenced in a study of shared clonotypes between healthy human individuals. Libraries were prepared by immunoSEQ multiplex PCR; TCRdb keeps only in-frame clonotypes and omits some of them. This sample has under 1,100,000 clones, with approximately 80% found just once. Sequenced material: memory CD4+ T cells from PBMCs. Subset meaning: CD45RA-negative fraction. All receptors come from a man aged 18 to 29 in good health. Some clones in this sample may be carry-over from other donors' samples.

This clone was observed many times. The chain has TRBV5-1 and TRBJ2-7; 11 nucleotides agree with TRBD2. CDR1 SGHRS and CDR2 YFSETQ come from the germline V gene. The CDR3 contains 14 residues. The V and J ends lost 5 bases and 2 bases, in that order; junction bases with no gene match: 3. For the CDR3, the DNA is TGCGCCAGCAGTGAGACTAGCGGGACCTACGAGCAGTACTTC. It translates to CASSETSGTYEQYF.

The chain recombines TRBV30 with TRBJ2-7, with D tentatively TRBD1 (6 bases). There are 14 residues in the CDR3. Germline loops: CDR1 GTSNPN, CDR2 SVGIG (reference sequence). V dropped 7 bases and J dropped 7 bases, with 23 bases sitting between them. The CDR3 coding sequence is TGTGCCTACACAGCCGGGACAAGGGGAATAGAGCAGTACTTC. It encodes CAYTAGTRGIEQYF. Combining the CDR3 with reference TRBV30 and TRBJ2-7 gives the whole variable domain SQTIHQWPATLVQPVGSPLSLECTVEGTSNPNLYWYRQAAGRGLQLLFYSVGIGQISSEVPQNLSASRPQDRQFILSSKKLLLSDSGFYLCAYTAGTRGIEQYFGPGTRLTVT.

The chain has TRBV19 and TRBJ2-6, with D uncertain. Germline CDR1 is LNHDA and CDR2 is SQIVND (reference sequence). V was cut by 3 bases and J by 4 bases, with 13 bases left in between. The CDR3 runs 16 residues. CDR3 coding DNA: TGTGCCAGTAGTATCGGCCTCTCGTGGGGGGCCAACGTCCTGACTTTC. This sequence encodes CASSIGLSWGANVLTF.

This chain uses TRBV5-8 with TRBJ1-2; 7 positions agree with TRBD1. With V trimmed by 4 bases and J by 10 bases, 7 bases remained unmatched. The CDR3 extends over 12 amino acids. From germline, CDR1 is SGHTS and CDR2 YDEGEE. This chain's CDR3 is CASSTGARNYTF. The CDR3 nucleotides are TGTGCCAGCAGCACAGGGGCCAGAAACTACACCTTC. Filled out from reference TRBV5-8 and TRBJ1-2, the complete variable domain reads EAGVTQSPTHLIKTRGQQATLRCSPISGHTSVYWYQQALGLGLQFLLWYDEGEERNRGNFPPRFSGRQFPNYSSELNVNALELEDSALYLCASSTGARNYTFGSGTRLTVV.

This rearrangement joins TRBV5-1 to TRBJ2-5; 8 bases match TRBD2. CDR3 size: 17 residues. Germline assignment: CDR1 SGHRS and CDR2 YFSETQ. The V and J ends lost 0 bases and 2 bases, in that order; junction bases with no gene match: 9. The CDR3 DNA sequence: TGCGCCAGCAGCTTGGGATGGGGCGGGAGGTTGCAAGAGACCCAGTACTTC. It translates to CASSLGWGGRLQETQYF.

V gene TRBV6-1 combines with J gene TRBJ1-5; D is perhaps TRBD1 (6 bases). V lost 3 bases, J lost 4 bases, and 13 bases lay in between. The V gene's germline CDR1 is MNHNS and CDR2 SASEGT. The CDR3 is made up of 15 amino acids. The CDR3 here is CASSEAGTRNQPQHF. The CDR3 nucleotides are TGTGCCAGCAGTGAGGCCGGGACACGAAATCAGCCCCAGCATTTT.

For this clone: Possible read error: a much larger clone is one base away. The sample contains more than one DNA sequence encoding this CDR3. The rearrangement joins TRBV14 to TRBJ1-2; unclear D gene. V lost 1 base, J lost 0 bases, and 3 bases lay in between. Germline values: CDR1 SGHDN, CDR2 FVKESK. This CDR3 region has 13 residues. The CDR3 is CASSQGANYGYTF. In DNA, the CDR3 is TGTGCCAGCAGCCAAGGTGCTAACTATGGCTACACCTTC.

The rearrangement joins TRBV9 to TRBJ2-1; 11 nucleotides align to TRBD2. Trimming took 2 bases from V and 6 from J; bases not matched to a gene: 7. The CDR3 is made up of 16 amino acids. Germline CDR1 and CDR2: SGDLS and YYNGEE. The chain's CDR3 is CASSVTGTSGINEQFF. For the CDR3, the DNA is TGTGCCAGCAGCGTTACCGGGACTAGCGGTATCAATGAGCAGTTCTTC.